A selection of T cell receptor beta chains follows, all from one sample in a study of regulatory T cells in long-lasting Graves disease. TCRdb analysed the multiplex PCR reads with MiXCR anew, one entry per CDR3 protein. This sample has about 370,000 distinct CDR3 sequences, with about a sixth found just once. The sequencing here drew on peripheral blood mononuclear cells (PBMCs), taken at new diagnosis, from a patient treated with antithyroid drugs. The source of these receptors is a female donor with Graves disease. CDR3s include the opening cysteine and the closing phenylalanine or tryptophan. A D gene is named only where the DNA matches it firmly. The size of a clone is reported for some rows only, either as once, few or many, or as a class for expanded clones.

size	J	D	V	DNA	CDR3
many	TRBJ1-6	.	TRBV27	TGTGCCAGCAGTTATCAGAGAGATAATTCACCCCTCCACTTT	CASSYQRDNSPLHF
.	TRBJ2-5	TRBD2	TRBV12-3/TRBV12-4	TGTGCCAGCAGGGTAGCGGGAGTGGAGACCCAGTACTTC	CASRVAGVETQYF
few	TRBJ2-7	.	TRBV12-3/TRBV12-4	TGTGCCAGCAGTCCTACAGGGCTCTACGAGCAGTACTTC	CASSPTGLYEQYF
many	TRBJ2-3	.	TRBV6-2/TRBV6-3	TGTGCCAGCAGTTACTCCAGTGGGGGGACCACAGATACGCAGTATTTT	CASSYSSGGTTDTQYF
many	TRBJ2-5	.	TRBV7-9	TGTGCCAGCAGCTTAGTCAGGGGACCGAATATAAAACAAGAGACCCAGTACTTC	CASSLVRGPNIKQETQYF
.	TRBJ2-7	.	TRBV28	TGTGCCACCCGCCCCGGGGCCCCCTCTTACGAGCAGTACTTC	CATRPGAPSYEQYF
many	TRBJ2-7	TRBD2	TRBV10-2	TGCGCCAGCAGAATAGCGGGAGAGTTCCACGAGCAGTACTTC	CASRIAGEFHEQYF
few	TRBJ2-7	.	TRBV5-1	TGCGCCAGCAGCCACCAAGATACTTTCTTCTACGAGCAGTACTTC	CASSHQDTFFYEQYF
.	TRBJ2-1	.	TRBV27	TGTGCCAGCAGTTTATACGACAGTAGCTCCTACAATGAGCAGTTCTTC	CASSLYDSSSYNEQFF
many	TRBJ2-3	.	TRBV2	TGTGCCAGCAGTGAACCCGGCAGGGGATCAGATACGCAGTATTTT	CASSEPGRGSDTQYF
many	TRBJ1-2	.	TRBV27	TGTGCCAGCAGTTCTTTCACGGTGGCCTCCGGCTACACCTTC	CASSSFTVASGYTF
many	TRBJ1-6	.	TRBV11-2	TGTGCCAGCAGCCTGACCCTTTCACCCCTCCACTTT	CASSLTLSPLHF
many	TRBJ2-1	.	TRBV14	TGTGCCAGCAGCCAAGGGTCTCTTGAGCGGCCATATTACAATGAGCAGTTCTTC	CASSQGSLERPYYNEQFF
many	TRBJ2-3	TRBD2	TRBV11-2	TGTGCCAGCAGCCACTACCGGACTAGCGGGAGCCCCGATACGCAGTATTTT	CASSHYRTSGSPDTQYF
.	TRBJ2-2	TRBD2	TRBV7-6	TGTGCCAGCAGCTATCTAGCGGGGCCTCAGGGGGAGCTGTTTTTT	CASSYLAGPQGELFF
.	TRBJ1-2	.	TRBV4-1	TGCGCCAGCAGCCAACCCCGGAACAGGGCCAACTATGGCTACACCTTC	CASSQPRNRANYGYTF
few	TRBJ2-3	TRBD2	TRBV20-1	TGCAGTGCTAGGGGCCTAGCGGGAGTCCTTCCCCTCGCAGATACGCAGTATTTT	CSARGLAGVLPLADTQYF
.	TRBJ1-2	TRBD1	TRBV4-1	TGCGCCAGCAGGCGGGGACAGACCTATGGCTACACCTTC	CASRRGQTYGYTF
many	TRBJ2-7	.	TRBV6-1	TGTGCCAGCAGATCCGAGGACGAGCAGTACTTC	CASRSEDEQYF
many	TRBJ2-4	TRBD2	TRBV5-1	TGTGCCAGCAGCTTAGCGGGAGCGGCCAAAAACATTCAGTACTTC	CASSLAGAAKNIQYF
many	TRBJ1-1	.	TRBV27	TGTGCCAGCAGTCCGGGTACAGGGTTGTCGAGGGCTGAAGCTTTCTTT	CASSPGTGLSRAEAFF
once	TRBJ2-7	.	TRBV6-2/TRBV6-3	TGTGCCAGCAGTTGGGCTGCAGACTACTACGAGCAGTACTTC	CASSWAADYYEQYF
.	TRBJ2-7	TRBD2	TRBV7-2	TGTGCCAGCAGCCCCCCCATGGCGGGGGGCAGGGGCCACGAGCAGTACTTC	CASSPPMAGGRGHEQYF
many	TRBJ2-2	.	TRBV4-3	TGCGCCAGCAGCCAAGGACAGGATGGCACCGGGGAGCTGTTTTTT	CASSQGQDGTGELFF
.	TRBJ1-2	.	TRBV27	TGTGCCAGCCAAGGAGGGAGGACGGGGGGCTACACCTTC	CASQGGRTGGYTF
many	TRBJ2-1	.	TRBV6-2/TRBV6-3	TGTGCCAGCAGTAACCCCGGGGGTGAGCAGTTCTTC	CASSNPGGEQFF
many	TRBJ2-6	TRBD2	TRBV5-1	TGCGCCAGCAGCTTGTTGACGGGAGGCTCTGGGGCCAACGTCCTGACTTTC	CASSLLTGGSGANVLTF
.	TRBJ1-2	.	TRBV5-1	TGCGCCAGCAGTTCCGGGACGGAGAACTATGGCTACACCTTC	CASSSGTENYGYTF
.	TRBJ1-1	.	TRBV19	TGTGCCAGTAGTATGGCCGGGGACACTGAAGCTTTCTTT	CASSMAGDTEAFF
few	TRBJ2-2	.	TRBV5-1	TGCGCCAGCAGCTTGCGCTCAGAAAACACCGGGGAGCTGTTTTTT	CASSLRSENTGELFF
many	TRBJ2-1	TRBD2	TRBV6-5	TGTGCCAGCAGTTACTCCGGGAGGTCGTCCTACAATGAGCAGTTCTTC	CASSYSGRSSYNEQFF
.	TRBJ2-1	TRBD2	TRBV19	TGTGCCAGTAGTATAGACCCCCTAGCGGGAGGGCGTGAGCAGTTCTTC	CASSIDPLAGGREQFF
many	TRBJ2-1	.	TRBV6-9	TGTGCCAGCAGTTACGAGGAAAGGGGGGTTGTTAATGAGCAGTTCTTC	CASSYEERGVVNEQFF
.	TRBJ2-1	TRBD2	TRBV10-3	TGTGCCATCAGTGAGGGCGGGAGAGCGAGTGATGAGCAGTTCTTC	CAISEGGRASDEQFF
few	TRBJ2-5	.	TRBV5-1	TGCGCCAGCAGCTTGGAGCGGGCAGAAGAGACCCAGTACTTC	CASSLERAEETQYF
many	TRBJ2-7	TRBD1	TRBV9	TGTGCCAGCAGCACAACTCCGGGACAGACCTACGAGCAGTACTTC	CASSTTPGQTYEQYF
.	TRBJ2-5	TRBD2	TRBV9	TGTGCCAGCAGCGTTTTCGATAGCGGGGGCCAAGAGACCCAGTACTTC	CASSVFDSGGQETQYF
many	TRBJ1-2	.	TRBV2	TGTGCCAGCAGTGAAACACCAAACTATGGCTACACCTTC	CASSETPNYGYTF
once	TRBJ2-7	TRBD1	TRBV29-1	TGCAGCGTCGTTCGGTTCGGGACAGTCTCCTACGAGCAGTACTTC	CSVVRFGTVSYEQYF
many	TRBJ2-7	.	TRBV9	TGTGCCAGTCCTCAGTCAGGGCCGTCCTACGAGCAGTACTTC	CASPQSGPSYEQYF
many	TRBJ2-1	.	TRBV6-1	TGTGCCAGCAGTGAAGGGGGGCGAGCGAGGGTTGAGCAGTTCTTC	CASSEGGRARVEQFF
many	TRBJ2-2	TRBD1	TRBV7-2	TGTGCCAGCAGCATCAACAGGGGGCGCGGGGAGCTGTTTTTT	CASSINRGRGELFF
.	TRBJ2-7	TRBD1	TRBV20-1	TGCAGTGCCAGAGACCGGGACAGAGTTACCTACGAGCAGTACTTC	CSARDRDRVTYEQYF
many	TRBJ1-2	.	TRBV18	TGTGCCAGCTCCCCAACTTTAGGAGAAGAAAAAACCTTC	CASSPTLGEEKTF
.	TRBJ2-1	TRBD2	TRBV12-3/TRBV12-4	TGTGCCAGCAGCTCCAGGGGCGCGGGAGGGGGAAATGAGCAGTTCTTC	CASSSRGAGGGNEQFF
.	TRBJ2-2	.	TRBV6-2/TRBV6-3	TGTGCCAGCAGTTACGGTGAATTCGGGGAGCTGTTTTTT	CASSYGEFGELFF
many	TRBJ2-7	.	TRBV10-3	TGTGCCATCAGTGTTGTCCGGACCTACGAGCAGTACTTC	CAISVVRTYEQYF
few	TRBJ2-1	.	TRBV5-6	TGTGCCAGCTCGGACAATTTTGAGCGGTCCTTC	CASSDNFERSF